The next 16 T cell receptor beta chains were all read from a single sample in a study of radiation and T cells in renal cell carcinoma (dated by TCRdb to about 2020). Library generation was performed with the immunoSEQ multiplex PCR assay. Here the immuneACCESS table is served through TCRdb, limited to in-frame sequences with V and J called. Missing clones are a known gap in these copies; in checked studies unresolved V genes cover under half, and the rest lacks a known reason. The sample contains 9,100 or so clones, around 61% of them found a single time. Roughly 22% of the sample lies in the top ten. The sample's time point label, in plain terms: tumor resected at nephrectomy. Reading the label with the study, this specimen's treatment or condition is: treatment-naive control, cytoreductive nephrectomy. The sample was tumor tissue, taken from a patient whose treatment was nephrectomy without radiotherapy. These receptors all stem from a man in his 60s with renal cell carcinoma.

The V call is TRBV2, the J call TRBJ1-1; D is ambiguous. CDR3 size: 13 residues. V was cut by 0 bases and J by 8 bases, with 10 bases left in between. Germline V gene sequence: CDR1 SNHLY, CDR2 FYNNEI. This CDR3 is CASSEAVQGEAFF. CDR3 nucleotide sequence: TGTGCCAGCAGTGAAGCAGTTCAAGGGGAAGCTTTCTTT.

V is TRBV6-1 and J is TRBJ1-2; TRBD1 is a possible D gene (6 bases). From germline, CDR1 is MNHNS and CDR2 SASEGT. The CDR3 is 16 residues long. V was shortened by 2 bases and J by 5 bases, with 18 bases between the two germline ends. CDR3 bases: TGTGCCAGCAGTGAAAGCCCCACAGGGCCCTATTATGGCTACACCTTC. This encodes CASSESPTGPYYGYTF.

The CDR3 nucleotides are TGTGCCAGCAGCCAGTATACCGACAGGAGCTCCTACAATGAGCAGTTCTTC. Translated, it gives CASSQYTDRSSYNEQFF. The chain combines TRBV4-2 with TRBJ2-1; tentative D call: TRBD1 (6 bases). Deletions cut 3 bases from V and 0 bases from J, with 15 bases between. The CDR3 spans 17 residues. CDR1 LGHNA and CDR2 YNFKEQ come from the germline V gene.

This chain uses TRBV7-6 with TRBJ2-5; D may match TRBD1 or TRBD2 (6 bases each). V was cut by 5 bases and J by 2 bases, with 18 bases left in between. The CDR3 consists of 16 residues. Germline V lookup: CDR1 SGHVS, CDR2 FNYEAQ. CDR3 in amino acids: CASSANGGAGQETQYF. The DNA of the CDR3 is TGTGCCAGCAGCGCAAACGGGGGCGCGGGGCAAGAGACCCAGTACTTC.

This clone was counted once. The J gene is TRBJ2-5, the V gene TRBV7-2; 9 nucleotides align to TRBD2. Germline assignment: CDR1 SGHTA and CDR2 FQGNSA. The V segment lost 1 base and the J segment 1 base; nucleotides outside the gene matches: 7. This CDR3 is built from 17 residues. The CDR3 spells CASSLGRAGGPQETQYF. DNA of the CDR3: TGTGCCAGCAGCTTAGGAAGGGCGGGAGGGCCCCAAGAGACCCAGTACTTC.

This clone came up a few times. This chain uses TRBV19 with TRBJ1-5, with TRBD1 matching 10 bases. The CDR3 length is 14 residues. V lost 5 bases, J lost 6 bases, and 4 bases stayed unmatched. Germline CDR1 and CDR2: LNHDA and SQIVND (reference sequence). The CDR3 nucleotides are TGTGCCAGTAGTCCGGACAGGGGGAGTCAGCCCCAGCATTTT. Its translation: CASSPDRGSQPQHF.

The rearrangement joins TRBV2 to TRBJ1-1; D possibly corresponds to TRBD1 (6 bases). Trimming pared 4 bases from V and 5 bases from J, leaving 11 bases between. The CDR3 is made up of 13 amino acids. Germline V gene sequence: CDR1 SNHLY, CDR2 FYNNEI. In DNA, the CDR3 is TGTGCCAGCAGTGTGGGGGCGGGGACTGAAGCTTTCTTT. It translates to CASSVGAGTEAFF.

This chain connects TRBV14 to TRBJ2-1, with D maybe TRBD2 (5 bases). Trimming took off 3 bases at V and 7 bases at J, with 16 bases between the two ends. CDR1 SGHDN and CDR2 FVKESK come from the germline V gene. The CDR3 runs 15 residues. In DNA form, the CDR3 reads TGTGCCAGCAGCCATGCACTCCCCGGACTTAATGAGCAGTTCTTC. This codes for CASSHALPGLNEQFF.

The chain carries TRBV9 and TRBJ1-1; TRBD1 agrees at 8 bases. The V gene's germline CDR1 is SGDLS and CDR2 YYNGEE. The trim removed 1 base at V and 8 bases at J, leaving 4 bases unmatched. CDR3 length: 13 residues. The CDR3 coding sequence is TGTGCCAGCAGCGTACCTGGGACAGGAGAAGCTTTCTTT. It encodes CASSVPGTGEAFF.

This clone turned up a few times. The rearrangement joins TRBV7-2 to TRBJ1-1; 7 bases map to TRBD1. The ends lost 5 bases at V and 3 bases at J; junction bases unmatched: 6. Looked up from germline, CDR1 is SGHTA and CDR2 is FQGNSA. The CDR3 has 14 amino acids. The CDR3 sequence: CASSPRQGYTEAFF. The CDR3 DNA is TGTGCCAGCAGCCCCCGACAGGGTTACACTGAAGCTTTCTTT.

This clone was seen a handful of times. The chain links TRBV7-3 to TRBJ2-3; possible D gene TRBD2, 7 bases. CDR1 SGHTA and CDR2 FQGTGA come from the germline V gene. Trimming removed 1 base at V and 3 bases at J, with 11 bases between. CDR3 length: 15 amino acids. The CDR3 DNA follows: TGTGCCAGCAGCTTAAGAGGGGGGGCGACAGATACGCAGTATTTT. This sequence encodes CASSLRGGATDTQYF.

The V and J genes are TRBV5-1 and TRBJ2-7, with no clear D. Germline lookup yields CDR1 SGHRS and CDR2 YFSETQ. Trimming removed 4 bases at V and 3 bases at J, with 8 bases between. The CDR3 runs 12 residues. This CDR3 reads CASSLTNYEQYF. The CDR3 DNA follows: TGCGCCAGCAGCCTAACCAACTACGAGCAGTACTTC. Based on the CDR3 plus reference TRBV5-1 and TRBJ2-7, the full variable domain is KAGVTQTPRYLIKTRGQQVTLSCSPISGHRSVSWYQQTPGQGLQFLFEYFSETQRNKGNFPGRFSGRQFSNSRSEMNVSTLELGDSALYLCASSLTNYEQYFGPGTRLTVT.

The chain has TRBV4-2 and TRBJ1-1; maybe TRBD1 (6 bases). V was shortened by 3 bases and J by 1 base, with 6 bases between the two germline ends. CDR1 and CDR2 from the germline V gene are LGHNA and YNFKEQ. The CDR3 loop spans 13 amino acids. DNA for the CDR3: TGTGCCAGCAGCCAGACAGGGAACACTGAAGCTTTCTTT. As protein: CASSQTGNTEAFF.

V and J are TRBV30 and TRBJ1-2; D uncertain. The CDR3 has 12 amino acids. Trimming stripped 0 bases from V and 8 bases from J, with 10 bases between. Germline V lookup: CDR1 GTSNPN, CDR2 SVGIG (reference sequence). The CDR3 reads CAWSVGIRGYTF. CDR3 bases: TGTGCCTGGAGTGTGGGAATCCGGGGCTACACCTTC.

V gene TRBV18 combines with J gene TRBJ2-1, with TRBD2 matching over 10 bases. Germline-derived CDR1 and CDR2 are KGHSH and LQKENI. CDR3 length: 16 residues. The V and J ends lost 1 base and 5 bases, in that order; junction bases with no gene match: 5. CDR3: CASSPRLAGANNEQFF. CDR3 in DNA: TGTGCCAGCTCACCACGGCTAGCGGGGGCCAACAATGAGCAGTTCTTC.

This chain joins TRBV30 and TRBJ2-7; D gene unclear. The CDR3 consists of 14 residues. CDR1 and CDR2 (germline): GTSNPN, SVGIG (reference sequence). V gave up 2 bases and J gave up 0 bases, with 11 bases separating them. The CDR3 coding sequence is TGTGCCTGGAGTTCCTCAGTCAGCTCCTACGAGCAGTACTTC. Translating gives CAWSSSVSSYEQYF.